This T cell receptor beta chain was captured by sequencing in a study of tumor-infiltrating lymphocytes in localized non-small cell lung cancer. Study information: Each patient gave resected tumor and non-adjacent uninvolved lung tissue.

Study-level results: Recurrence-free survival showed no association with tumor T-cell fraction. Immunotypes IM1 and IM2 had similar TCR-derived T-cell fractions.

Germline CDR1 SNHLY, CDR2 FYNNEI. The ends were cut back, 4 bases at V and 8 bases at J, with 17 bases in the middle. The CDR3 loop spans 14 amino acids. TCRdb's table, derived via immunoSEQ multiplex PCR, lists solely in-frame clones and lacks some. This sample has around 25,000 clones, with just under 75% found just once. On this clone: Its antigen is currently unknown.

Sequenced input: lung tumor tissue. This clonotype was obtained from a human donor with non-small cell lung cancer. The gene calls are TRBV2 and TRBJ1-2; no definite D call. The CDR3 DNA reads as TGTGCCAGCAGTGGGGAAAGGTCCGGCGGGGGCTACACCTTC. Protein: CASSGERSGGGYTF.